What follows is one T cell receptor beta chain and its context. Its antigen is currently not known. No base qualities exist here, and no much larger clone lies one base off it. The CDR3, from cysteine to phenylalanine, totals 12 residues. Kept here is only the CDR3 DNA, which spans 36 bases and is read in frame from base 1. V and J are truncated by 6 bases and 8 bases respectively, leaving an intervening sequence of 11 bases. The germline V gene supplies CDR1 SGDLS and CDR2 YYNGEE. Genomic DNA was extracted from FACS-sorted cells, and TCRbeta chains were sequenced through the commercial immunoSEQ service. The authors' pipeline ran thus. ImmunoSEQ Analyzer software v3.0 and R v3.5.1 were the tools used to analyze the repertoire data. Sequences containing stop codons or out-of-frame rearrangements were removed, so only productive rearrangements were analyzed. Simpson diversity, Shannon entropy, CDR3 length and nucleotide addition metrics were supplied by the sequencing provider. Clonotypes were grouped by frequency into dominant, sub-dominant, low or lowest abundance categories, and clonotypes below 0.1% were left out of most analyses. A CDR3 amino acid clonotype was called public when found in at least two subjects at a cumulative frequency of at least 0.5%. Held by TCRdb, this immuneACCESS table contains in-frame sequences only and omits some clones. Under half of the omission traces to an unresolved V gene where checked; the cause of the rest is unknown. That table is the source of V, J and clone size, and D and trimming were worked out from the DNA. This sample is represented by 30,000 to 45,000 clones; approximately 85% of them were singletons. Together, the top ten hold around 9.9% of the sample.

This sample was taken from a study of CD8 T cells in acute hepatitis C reinfection (dated by TCRdb to about 2021). Regarding the research as a whole: The TCRbeta repertoire of CD8+ T cells specific for the HCV NS3-1073 epitope was profiled during acute infection and after viral clearance. Paired acute and follow-up samples were contributed by four of the spontaneous resolvers. Points the paper makes about the study in general: Some twelve public clonotypes were found regardless of outcome, and V04-02/J02-02 was used by one public clonotype. NS3-1073 specific cells were too rare to sort in chronically infected subjects, so no follow-up repertoires exist for those subjects. High diversity was observed in NS3-1073 specific repertoires, and no significant differences in diversity were found between acute resolver, follow-up resolver and acute chronic samples. TRBV04 and TRBV06 gene families were preferentially used in all groups, and this usage was not explained by overrepresentation in the naive pool. Because bulk sequencing was performed on the TCRbeta chain only, alphabeta pairing of public clonotypes could not be determined. Few CDR3 sequences were shared with other epitopes, and differences in sequencing approaches may have limited exact matching.

Reading the label with the study, this specimen's time point is: naive CD8 control sorted from an acute-time-point sample. Enrolled in the Montreal Hepatitis C Cohort (HEPCO) in Canada, the donors were people who inject drugs, and these donors were followed every 3 months. Acute primary HCV infection was defined as a positive HCV RNA or antibody test after a negative test within the previous 24 weeks. Antibodies against CD3, CD8 and CD45RO were used for surface staining, and dead cells were excluded with an aqua fixable dye. The cohort comprised about 8 spontaneous resolvers, defined by HCV RNA clearance within 24 weeks. From thawed, previously cryostored peripheral blood mononuclear cells, CD8+ T cells were purified through negative selection performed by means of the MACS CD8+ T cell Isolation Kit. A BD FACSAria II cell sorter was used for cell sorting.

The TCR comes from a woman aged 18-29 years who spontaneously cleared hepatitis C infection. The chain employs TRBV9 and TRBJ2-2, with TRBD2 tentatively as D gene (5 bases match). What was sequenced was naive CD8+ T cells from PBMCs. According to the study, the label for this sample's cell subset or site signals: sorted total naive CD45RO-negative CD8+ T cells. The nucleotides are TGTGCCAGCATGGCAGAGGGTGGGGAGCTGTTTTTT. Translated, this gives CASMAEGGELFF.